This T cell receptor (beta chain) was sequenced for a study of post-analysis software for immune sequencing data. Looking at the study overall: Some patients lacked subtype; others had relapsing-remitting, secondary progressive or progressive-relapsing disease. Findings of the study overall: Multiple sclerosis was associated with a significant reduction in normalized Chao1 diversity relative to controls.

This clonotype has more than one count but fewer than ten. Antigen specificity is unknown. cDNA libraries of TCR beta carried unique molecular identifiers. TCRdb called the PCR reads again in MiXCR, with one record for every CDR3 protein. The data show hundreds of thousands of distinct CDR3 sequences, roughly two fifths seen once. This TCR was sampled from a girl between 5 and 17 years old with multiple sclerosis. Sequencing used blood.

The CDR3 bases are TGTGCCAGCAGACCCGGGACTAGCTCCTACAATGAGCAGTTCTTC. This encodes CASRPGTSSYNEQFF. This rearrangement joins TRBV27 to TRBJ2-1; 8 nucleotides match TRBD2. This CDR3 contains 15 residues. CDR1 and CDR2 (germline): MNHEY, SMNVEV (reference sequence). J was trimmed by 0 bases and V by 6 bases; bases with no gene match: 4.